This entry lists 14 T cell receptor beta chains sequenced from one sample in a study of blood T cell repertoires in COVID-19. Assay used: immunoSEQ multiplex PCR; TCRdb lists only in-frame clones, some missing. Of 130,000 to 150,000 clones in the sample, 70% to 80% were seen once. Sequencing was performed on peripheral blood. Every receptor here comes from a woman between 65 and 79 years old with COVID-19, enrolled during active disease.

The gene calls are TRBV19 and TRBJ2-3, with D tentatively TRBD2 (6 bases). CDR3 length: 15 residues. V shed 5 bases and J shed 2 bases, with 14 bases lying between them. Germline CDR1 reads LNHDA; CDR2 reads SQIVND (reference sequence). CDR3 amino acids: CASSFGTGDTDTQYF. The CDR3 DNA is TGTGCCAGTAGTTTCGGGACTGGGGACACAGATACGCAGTATTTT.

The rearrangement links TRBV5-1 to TRBJ2-5; 9 nucleotides agree with TRBD2. V trimming: 1 base; J trimming: 2 bases; junction bases outside the gene matches: 0. Per germline, CDR1 SGHRS and CDR2 YFSETQ. The CDR3 is 14 amino acids. DNA of the CDR3: TGCGCCAGCAGCTTGCTAGCGGGGCAAGAGACCCAGTACTTC. This sequence encodes CASSLLAGQETQYF. The complete variable domain, with remaining parts taken from reference TRBV5-1 and TRBJ2-5, reads KAGVTQTPRYLIKTRGQQVTLSCSPISGHRSVSWYQQTPGQGLQFLFEYFSETQRNKGNFPGRFSGRQFSNSRSEMNVSTLELGDSALYLCASSLLAGQETQYFGPGTRLLVL.

The genes are TRBV9 and TRBJ2-1, with 16 bases matching TRBD2. There are 15 residues in the CDR3. The J segment lost 11 bases and the V segment lost 4 bases, leaving 6 bases of the junction unmatched. CDR1 SGDLS and CDR2 YYNGEE come from the germline V gene. In DNA form, the CDR3 reads TGTGCCAGCAGCCCGGGACTAGCGGGGGGGCCTAAGCAGTTCTTC. This encodes CASSPGLAGGPKQFF.

The chain carries TRBV24-1 and TRBJ2-3; 7 bases are shared with TRBD1. CDR1 KGHDR and CDR2 SFDVKD come from the germline V gene. This CDR3 contains 15 residues. The trim removed 2 bases at V and 1 base at J, leaving 2 bases unmatched. The CDR3 DNA reads TGTGCCACCAGTGATTGGCAGGGGGGCACAGATACGCAGTATTTT. Translated, it gives CATSDWQGGTDTQYF.

The chain has TRBV6-6 and TRBJ2-3, with a tentative D call TRBD2 (6 bases). Trimming cost V 5 bases and J 1 base, with 7 bases left between them. Germline CDR1 reads MNHNY; CDR2 reads SVGAGI (reference sequence). The CDR3 is 13 amino acids. CDR3 protein: CASSRGGTDTQYF. The DNA of the CDR3 is TGTGCCAGCAGTCGCGGGGGCACAGATACGCAGTATTTT.

V and J are TRBV19 and TRBJ2-3, with D possibly matching TRBD1 (5 bases). Germline-derived CDR1 and CDR2 are LNHDA and SQIVND (reference sequence). The V end was cut by 5 bases, the J end by 4 bases, with 10 bases between. This CDR3 contains 13 residues. In DNA, the CDR3 is TGTGCCAGTAGTGGGGCTAGGGCAGATACGCAGTATTTT. Protein sequence: CASSGARADTQYF.

The chain couples TRBV2 to TRBJ1-4; 9 bases match TRBD1. V lost 7 bases and J lost 8; bases outside the gene matches: 11. Germline V gives CDR1 SNHLY, CDR2 FYNNEI. This CDR3 is built from 15 residues. CDR3 amino acids: CASTKRQGVGEKLFF. For the CDR3, the DNA is TGTGCCAGCACCAAACGACAGGGGGTTGGGGAAAAACTGTTTTTT. Combining the CDR3 with reference TRBV2 and TRBJ1-4 gives the whole variable domain EPEVTQTPSHQVTQMGQEVILRCVPISNHLYFYWYRQILGQKVEFLVSFYNNEISEKSEIFDDQFSVERPDGSNFTLKIRSTKLEDSAMYFCASTKRQGVGEKLFFGSGTQLSVL.

The V gene is TRBV24-1, the J gene TRBJ1-2; TRBD1 is a possible D gene (5 bases). This CDR3 has 14 residues. In germline, CDR1 is KGHDR, CDR2 SFDVKD. V was shortened by 0 bases and J by 7 bases, with 11 bases between the two germline ends. CDR3: CATSDLQGIGGYTF. CDR3 nucleotide sequence: TGTGCCACCAGTGATTTGCAGGGTATCGGTGGCTACACCTTC.

V and J are TRBV19 and TRBJ1-1; D is perhaps TRBD1 (5 bases). Germline CDR1 and CDR2: LNHDA and SQIVND (reference sequence). The CDR3 length is 12 residues. The V end was cut by 5 bases, the J end by 10 bases, with 14 bases between. CDR3 protein: CASSSYQGRAFF. The CDR3 coding sequence is TGTGCCAGTAGTTCCTACCAGGGTCGAGCTTTCTTT.

The chain uses TRBV7-2 and TRBJ1-5; 8 positions agree with TRBD1. Germline V gene lookup returns CDR1 SGHTA and CDR2 FQGNSA. Trimming cost V 5 bases and J 7 bases; bases outside gene matches: 4. The CDR3 loop spans 13 amino acids. CDR3 sequence: CASSRDRNQPQHF. DNA of the CDR3: TGTGCCAGCAGCCGGGACAGGAACCAGCCCCAGCATTTT.

The rearrangement links TRBV7-2 to TRBJ2-4; 12 bases match TRBD1. Germline V gene lookup returns CDR1 SGHTA and CDR2 FQGNSA. The CDR3 contains 15 residues. J gave up 7 bases and V 4 bases, and 5 bases lay outside the gene matches. The CDR3 loop is CASSSRDRGLNIQYF. The CDR3 DNA reads TGTGCCAGCAGCTCCCGGGACAGGGGGCTCAACATTCAGTACTTC.

Remarks on this clone: This sample also contains other DNA sequences that code for the same CDR3. The gene calls are TRBV6-5 and TRBJ1-2; D is undetermined. The V gene lost 6 bases and the J gene lost 3 bases, with 11 bases spanning the gap. This CDR3 is built from 13 residues. Germline-derived CDR1 and CDR2 are MNHEY and SVGAGI. The CDR3 bases are TGTGCCAGCAGCCGGGGATCAGACTATGGCTACACCTTC. It codes for CASSRGSDYGYTF.

This clone was picked up one time. V gene TRBV6-5 combines with J gene TRBJ1-5; D remains unclear. V dropped 4 bases and J dropped 2 bases, with 12 bases sitting between them. The CDR3 length is 15 residues. Germline CDR1 reads MNHEY; CDR2 reads SVGAGI. CDR3 sequence: CASSLEGKRNQPQHF. As DNA, the CDR3 is TGTGCCAGCAGTTTGGAGGGTAAGCGCAATCAGCCCCAGCATTTT.

The rearrangement joins TRBV6-2 or TRBV6-3 to TRBJ1-6; 8 bases align to TRBD1. Trimming cost V 6 bases and J 8 bases; bases outside gene matches: 6. Germline CDR1 MNHEY, CDR2 SVGEGT. The CDR3 loop spans 14 amino acids. The DNA of the CDR3 is TGTGCCAGCAGCAGACAGGGGTCGGATTCACCCCTCCACTTT. This gives the protein CASSRQGSDSPLHF.